This TCR beta chain was sequenced for a study of CD8 T cells in ankylosing spondylitis. This clonotype was counted a few times. Its antigen is not known. The germline V and J ends were trimmed by 4 bases and 11 bases, with 10 bases remaining between them. CDR3 length: 12 amino acids. Per the germline V gene, CDR1 is KGHDR and CDR2 is SFDVKD. One entry per CDR3 protein results from TCRdb running MiXCR on the 5' RACE reads. The repertoire consists of 250,000 or so distinct CDR3 sequences, with 20% to 30% occurring once and the leading ten covering approximately 0.61%. Study-wide results and limits: The study looked at matched synovial fluid samples from ankylosing spondylitis patients. Disease-linked clones were reported to be significantly enriched there. The disease-linked clones had a CD8+ phenotype and low blood frequencies. Prior work had noted some motif variants in reactive arthritis blood and synovial fluid. Apparently characteristic of ankylosing spondylitis blood was a TCR beta motif (fewer than 10 highly homologous variants).

Sequences were obtained from blood, either unsorted or a sorted T cell fraction (not recorded which). This TCR was recovered from a male donor with ankylosing spondylitis or in good health (not recorded which). The J gene is TRBJ2-2, the V gene TRBV24-1; D gene ambiguous. CDR3 loop: CATSDPPNELFF. The CDR3 DNA reads as TGTGCCACCAGTGACCCCCCCAACGAGCTGTTTTTT.